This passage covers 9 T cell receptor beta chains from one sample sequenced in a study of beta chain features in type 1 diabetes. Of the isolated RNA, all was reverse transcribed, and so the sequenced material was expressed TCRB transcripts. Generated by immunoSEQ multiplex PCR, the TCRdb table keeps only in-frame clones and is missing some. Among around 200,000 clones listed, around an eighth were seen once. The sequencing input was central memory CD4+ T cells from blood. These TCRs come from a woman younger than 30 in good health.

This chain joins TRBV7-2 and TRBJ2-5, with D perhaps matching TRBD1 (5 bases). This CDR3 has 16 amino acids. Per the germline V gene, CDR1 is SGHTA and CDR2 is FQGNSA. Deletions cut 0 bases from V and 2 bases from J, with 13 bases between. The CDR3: CASSLAGVLRQETQYF. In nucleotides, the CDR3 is TGTGCCAGCAGCTTAGCAGGGGTTTTACGGCAAGAGACCCAGTACTTC.

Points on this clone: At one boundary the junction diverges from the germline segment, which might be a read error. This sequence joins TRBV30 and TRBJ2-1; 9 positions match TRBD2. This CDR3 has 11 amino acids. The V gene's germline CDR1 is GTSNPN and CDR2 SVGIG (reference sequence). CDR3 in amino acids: CAWSSVAGALF. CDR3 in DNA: TGTGCCTGGAGTTCCGTAGCGGGAGCACTCTTC.

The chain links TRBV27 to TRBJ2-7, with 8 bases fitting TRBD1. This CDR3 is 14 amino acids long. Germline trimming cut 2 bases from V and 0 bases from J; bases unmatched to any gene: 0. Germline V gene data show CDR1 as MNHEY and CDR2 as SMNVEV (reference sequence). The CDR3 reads CASSLDRGSYEQYF. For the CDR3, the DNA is TGTGCCAGCAGTTTAGACAGGGGCTCCTACGAGCAGTACTTC.

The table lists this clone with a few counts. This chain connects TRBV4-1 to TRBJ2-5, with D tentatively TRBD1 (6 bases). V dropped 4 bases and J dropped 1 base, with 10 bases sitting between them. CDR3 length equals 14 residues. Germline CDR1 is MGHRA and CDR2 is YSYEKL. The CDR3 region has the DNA TGCGCCAGCAGCCTAAAAGGGGGCCAAGAGACCCAGTACTTC. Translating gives CASSLKGGQETQYF.

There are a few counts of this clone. CDR3 amino acids: CASSFQGGEEKLFF. For the CDR3, the DNA is TGTGCCAGCAGCTTCCAGGGTGGAGAAGAAAAACTGTTTTTT. The rearrangement links TRBV11-2 to TRBJ1-4, with a weak D call TRBD1 (5 bases). This CDR3 has 14 residues. CDR1 SGHAT and CDR2 FQNNGV come from the germline V gene. Trimming left V 3 bases short and J 8 bases short, with 13 bases between.

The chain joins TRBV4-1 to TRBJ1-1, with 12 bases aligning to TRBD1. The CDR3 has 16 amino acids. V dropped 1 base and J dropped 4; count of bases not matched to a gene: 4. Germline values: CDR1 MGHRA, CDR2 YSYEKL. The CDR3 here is CASSQAPGQGATEAFF. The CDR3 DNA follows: TGCGCCAGCAGCCAAGCCCCGGGACAGGGGGCCACTGAAGCTTTCTTT.

The CDR3: CASSWGQGGYGYTF. The CDR3, as DNA: TGTGCCAGCAGTTGGGGACAGGGAGGTTATGGCTACACCTTC. The chain has TRBV6-5 and TRBJ1-2; 9 nucleotides align to TRBD1. This CDR3 has 14 residues. CDR1 and CDR2 (germline): MNHEY, SVGAGI. J was trimmed by 5 bases and V by 4 bases; bases with no gene match: 5.

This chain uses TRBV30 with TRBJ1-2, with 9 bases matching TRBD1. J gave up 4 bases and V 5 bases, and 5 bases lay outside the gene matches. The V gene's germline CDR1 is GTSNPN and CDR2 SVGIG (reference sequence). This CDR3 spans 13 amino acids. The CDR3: CAWATGGTYGYTF. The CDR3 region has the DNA TGTGCCTGGGCGACAGGGGGAACCTATGGCTACACCTTC.

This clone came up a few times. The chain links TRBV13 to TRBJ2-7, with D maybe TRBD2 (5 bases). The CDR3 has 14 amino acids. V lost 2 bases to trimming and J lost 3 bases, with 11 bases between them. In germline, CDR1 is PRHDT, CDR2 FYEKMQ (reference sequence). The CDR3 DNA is TGTGCCAGCAGCTTAATCCAGCGGAACTACGAGCAGTACTTC. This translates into CASSLIQRNYEQYF.